The 30 T cell receptor beta chains below all came from one sample that was sequenced in a study of shared clonotypes between healthy human individuals. Libraries were prepared by immunoSEQ multiplex PCR; TCRdb keeps only in-frame clonotypes and omits some of them. The sample lists about 560,000 clones, 70% to 80% occurring once. Sequenced material: PBMCs. These receptors were collected from a woman in her thirties or forties in good health. Some clones in this sample may be carry-over from other donors' samples.

The chain carries TRBV15 and TRBJ2-4, with D maybe TRBD2 (5 bases). CDR3 length: 18 amino acids. V was trimmed by 5 bases and J by 0 bases, leaving 20 bases between them. Per germline, CDR1 LNHNV and CDR2 YYDKDF (reference sequence). In DNA form, the CDR3 reads TGTGCCACCAGCTATAGCGAAACGCACCCCCTAGCCAAAAACATTCAGTACTTC. This translates into CATSYSETHPLAKNIQYF.

The chain joins TRBV29-1 to TRBJ2-3, with D tentatively TRBD1 or TRBD2 (6 bases each). Trimming removed 2 bases from V and 4 bases from J, with 10 bases in between. Germline V gene lookup returns CDR1 SQVTM and CDR2 ANQGSEA. There are 13 residues in the CDR3. This CDR3 is CSVEKGEADTQYF. CDR3 sequence (DNA): TGCAGCGTTGAAAAGGGGGAGGCAGATACGCAGTATTTT.

This clone occurred a few times. The chain couples TRBV29-1 to TRBJ2-5; 10 bases match TRBD2. The J call could be wrong; TRBJ2-7 is a better fit for the DNA end. CDR3 length: 13 residues. The germline gives CDR1 SQVTM, CDR2 ANQGSEA. Here the CDR3 DNA reads TGCAGCGTCTCGACTAGCGGGTCGTACGAGCAGTACTTC. Encoded protein: CSVSTSGSYEQYF.

The CDR3: CASSFGPNTEAFF. The CDR3 nucleotides are TGTGCCAGCAGCTTCGGACCTAACACTGAAGCTTTCTTT. This chain connects TRBV7-2 to TRBJ1-1; D is uncertain. The CDR3 has 13 residues. The ends were cut back, 3 bases at V and 2 bases at J, with 7 bases in the middle. Germline lookup yields CDR1 SGHTA and CDR2 FQGNSA.

V usage is TRBV20-1 and J usage is TRBJ2-1; D call uncertain. The germline gives CDR1 DFQATT, CDR2 SNEGSKA (reference sequence). The CDR3 has 11 residues. V lost 3 bases to trimming and J lost 7 bases, with 7 bases between them. In DNA form, the CDR3 reads TGCAGTGCTAGTTGGGAAAATGAGCAGTTCTTC. Encoded protein: CSASWENEQFF.

The J gene is TRBJ2-5, the V gene TRBV4-2; D gene uncertain. The CDR3 runs to 15 residues. Trimming stripped 0 bases from V and 2 bases from J, with 10 bases between. Germline CDR1 and CDR2: LGHNA and YNFKEQ. CDR3 loop: CASSQDEGRQETQYF. The DNA of the CDR3 is TGTGCCAGCAGCCAAGATGAAGGCAGACAAGAGACCCAGTACTTC.

J is TRBJ2-3 and V is TRBV9; D is unclear. Per germline, CDR1 SGDLS and CDR2 YYNGEE. This CDR3 region has 15 residues. The V end was cut by 0 bases, the J end by 0 bases, with 8 bases between. CDR3 DNA sequence: TGTGCCAGCAGCGTAGGCACGCTAAGCACAGATACGCAGTATTTT. Its translation is CASSVGTLSTDTQYF.

The rearrangement uses TRBV14 and TRBJ2-5; TRBD2 agrees at 7 bases. Germline CDR1 and CDR2: SGHDN and FVKESK. This CDR3 spans 14 amino acids. With V trimmed by 4 bases and J by 2 bases, 4 bases remained unmatched. The CDR3 coding sequence is TGTGCCAGCAGCCCCTGGGAGGGGCAAGAGACCCAGTACTTC. It specifies CASSPWEGQETQYF.

The rearrangement uses TRBV7-9 and TRBJ2-7; no clear D gene. The V gene lost 4 bases and the J gene lost 7 bases, with 11 bases spanning the gap. The germline V gene has CDR1 SEHNR and CDR2 FQNEAQ (reference sequence). The CDR3 totals 12 residues. CDR3 DNA: TGTGCCAGCAGCTCTTCATCGGAGGAGCAGTACTTC. Translating gives CASSSSSEEQYF.

This chain links TRBV2 with TRBJ1-5; D is unresolved. Germline V gene lookup returns CDR1 SNHLY and CDR2 FYNNEI. Deletions cut 6 bases from V and 4 bases from J, with 13 bases between. The CDR3 sequence is 14 residues long. The CDR3 loop is CASSPDGQNQPQHF. CDR3 nucleotide sequence: TGTGCCAGCAGCCCAGACGGGCAGAATCAGCCCCAGCATTTT.

CDR3 bases: TGCGCCAGCAGCCAAGGGGCGGCGGAGAATGAGCAGTTCTTC. Its translation is CASSQGAAENEQFF. The rearrangement uses TRBV4-1 and TRBJ2-1, with D hard to call. The CDR3 sequence is 14 residues long. Deletions cut 1 base from V and 7 bases from J, with 11 bases between. Germline V gene data show CDR1 as MGHRA and CDR2 as YSYEKL.

V and J are TRBV10-3 and TRBJ1-3; no clear D gene. V gave up 0 bases and J gave up 8 bases, with 14 bases separating them. Germline V CDR1 and CDR2: ENHRY, SYGVKD. The CDR3 is made up of 15 amino acids. The CDR3 nucleotides read TGTGCCATCAGTGAGTCAGACGGGAGCGGATACACCATATATTTT. Protein product: CAISESDGSGYTIYF.

V and J are TRBV7-7 and TRBJ2-7; D is uncertain. The CDR3 runs 14 residues. Germline V lookup: CDR1 SSHAT, CDR2 FNYEAQ (reference sequence). V lost 1 base to trimming and J lost 0 bases, with 7 bases between them. The CDR3 DNA is TGTGCCAGCAGCTTAGAATTCAGCTCCTACGAGCAGTACTTC. Protein product: CASSLEFSSYEQYF.

The J gene is TRBJ1-1, the V gene TRBV19; 10 bases align to TRBD1. The CDR3 runs 16 residues. The V gene's germline CDR1 is LNHDA and CDR2 SQIVND (reference sequence). Trimming took 6 bases from V and 7 from J; bases not matched to a gene: 14. This CDR3 is CASRTTSTGGGDEAFF. CDR3 in DNA: TGTGCCAGTAGGACCACCTCGACAGGGGGCGGCGATGAAGCTTTCTTT.

This clone has a single count. V is TRBV5-4 and J is TRBJ1-2; 7 bases are a match to TRBD1. CDR1 and CDR2 (germline): SGHNT, YYREEE (reference sequence). With V trimmed by 4 bases and J by 6 bases, 9 bases remained unmatched. This CDR3 spans 14 amino acids. The CDR3 DNA sequence: TGTGCCAGCAGCCCGCTGACAGGGCTCCATGGCTACACCTTC. Translated, it gives CASSPLTGLHGYTF. The full variable domain, completed using reference TRBV5-4 and TRBJ1-2, is ETGVTQSPTHLIKTRGQQVTLRCSSQSGHNTVSWYQQALGQGPQFIFQYYREEENGRGNFPPRFSGLQFPNYSSELNVNALELDDSALYLCASSPLTGLHGYTFGSGTRLTVV.

This clone was counted between two and nine times. The V gene is TRBV19, the J gene TRBJ2-7; D may be TRBD1 (6 bases). This CDR3 spans 13 amino acids. Germline V CDR1 and CDR2: LNHDA, SQIVND (reference sequence). V lost 5 bases and J 3 bases, leaving 11 bases between the germline ends. The CDR3 sequence is CASSEKGGYEQYF. The CDR3 bases are TGTGCCAGTAGTGAGAAAGGGGGCTACGAGCAGTACTTC.

The chain couples TRBV7-3 to TRBJ1-1; D remains ambiguous. The germline V gene has CDR1 SGHTA and CDR2 FQGTGA. V lost 2 bases, J lost 1 base, and 11 bases lay in between. The CDR3 totals 15 residues. The CDR3 is CASSLDLGWNTEAFF. The DNA of the CDR3 is TGTGCCAGCAGCTTAGACTTAGGGTGGAACACTGAAGCTTTCTTT.

The chain employs TRBV29-1 and TRBJ2-5; possible D gene TRBD2, 6 bases. The germline gives CDR1 SQVTM, CDR2 ANQGSEA. The V and J ends lost 6 bases and 2 bases respectively, with 13 bases between them. The CDR3 sequence is 13 residues long. The CDR3 nucleotides are TGCAGCGTGCCCGGGACTCCTCAAGAGACCCAGTACTTC. Its protein is CSVPGTPQETQYF.

This rearrangement joins TRBV28 to TRBJ2-2, with 12 bases aligning to TRBD2. CDR3 length: 16 residues. The germline gives CDR1 MDHEN, CDR2 SYDVKM. Unmatched junction bases numbered 2, after V lost 1 base and J lost 5 bases. The CDR3 DNA reads as TGTGCCAGCAGTTTATCAGGACTAGCGGGGACCGGGGAGCTGTTTTTT. This sequence encodes CASSLSGLAGTGELFF.

The rearrangement joins TRBV19 to TRBJ1-4; D might be TRBD1 (5 bases). This CDR3 contains 12 residues. Trimming pared 8 bases from V and 8 bases from J, leaving 12 bases between. Germline CDR1 reads LNHDA; CDR2 reads SQIVND (reference sequence). CDR3 bases: TGTGCCAGTGGGCAGGGCGGGGAAAAACTGTTTTTT. Translating it yields CASGQGGEKLFF.

Note on this clone: The same CDR3 is also encoded by other DNA sequences in this sample. The chain joins TRBV5-1 to TRBJ2-3; the D gene is possibly TRBD2 (5 bases). The V gene's germline CDR1 is SGHRS and CDR2 YFSETQ. V lost 4 bases, J lost 0 bases, and 6 bases lay in between. CDR3 length equals 13 residues. DNA of the CDR3: TGCGCCAGCAGCCCGGGAAGCACAGATACGCAGTATTTT. It yields the protein CASSPGSTDTQYF.

The V and J genes are TRBV30 and TRBJ2-4; possibly TRBD2 for D (5 bases). Germline V CDR1 and CDR2: GTSNPN, SVGIG (reference sequence). Trimming cost V 2 bases and J 3 bases, with 8 bases left between them. The length of the CDR3 is 13 residues. CDR3 bases: TGTGCCTGGAGTACTAGTTTCAAAAACATTCAGTACTTC. It yields the protein CAWSTSFKNIQYF.

V is TRBV18 and J is TRBJ1-4, with 8 bases matching TRBD1. The germline gives CDR1 KGHSH, CDR2 LQKENI. This CDR3 spans 14 amino acids. Trimming took 6 bases from V and 5 from J; bases not matched to a gene: 5. CDR3 amino acids: CASSRDRQNEKLFF. CDR3 DNA sequence: TGTGCCAGCTCTCGGGACAGGCAGAATGAAAAACTGTTTTTT. The full variable domain, rest sourced from reference TRBV18 and TRBJ1-4, is NAGVMQNPRHLVRRRGQEARLRCSPMKGHSHVYWYRQLPEEGLKFMVYLQKENIIDESGMPKERFSAEFPKEGPSILRIQQVVRGDSAAYFCASSRDRQNEKLFFGSGTQLSVL.

The chain has TRBV10-3 and TRBJ1-5; tentatively, D is TRBD1 (5 bases). CDR1 and CDR2 from the germline V gene are ENHRY and SYGVKD. Trimming shortened V by 0 bases and J by 0 bases, and 9 bases separated the two germline ends. The CDR3 length is 16 residues. CDR3 DNA sequence: TGTGCCATCAGTGAGTCGGGGAGGGGTAGCAATCAGCCCCAGCATTTT. It is translated as CAISESGRGSNQPQHF.

V usage is TRBV25-1 and J usage is TRBJ1-5, with a tentative D call TRBD1 (6 bases). CDR3 length: 14 amino acids. The V end was cut by 8 bases, the J end by 3 bases, with 14 bases between. In germline, CDR1 is MGHDK, CDR2 SYGVNS. The CDR3 nucleotides read TGTGCCAGCTCCGAGGCAGGGGACAATCAGCCCCAGCATTTT. It codes for CASSEAGDNQPQHF.

This chain's CDR3 is CASSIDRGAWPQHF. The CDR3 DNA reads TGTGCCAGCAGTATCGACAGGGGGGCTTGGCCCCAGCATTTT. This chain joins TRBV2 and TRBJ1-5; 9 nucleotides align to TRBD1. J lost 9 bases, V lost 5 bases, and 8 bases had no gene match. The CDR3 covers 14 residues. In germline, CDR1 is SNHLY, CDR2 FYNNEI.

The rearrangement links TRBV5-1 to TRBJ2-3; D not resolved. The germline CDR1 and CDR2 sequences are SGHRS and YFSETQ. CDR3 length: 14 residues. V was clipped by 0 bases and J by 3 bases, with 8 bases between them. CDR3 region: CASSLAGITDTQYF. CDR3 coding DNA: TGCGCCAGCAGCTTGGCCGGCATAACAGATACGCAGTATTTT.

The rearrangement links TRBV19 to TRBJ2-5; 7 bases agree with TRBD1. With 3 bases clipped from V and 0 bases from J, the junction kept 4 bases outside the gene matches. CDR3 length equals 15 residues. Germline CDR1 is LNHDA and CDR2 is SQIVND (reference sequence). This CDR3 is CASSIPGTDQETQYF. DNA of the CDR3: TGTGCCAGTAGTATCCCCGGGACAGACCAAGAGACCCAGTACTTC.

This chain joins TRBV12-5 and TRBJ1-1; 10 nucleotides match TRBD1. CDR3 size: 14 residues. Germline V gene data show CDR1 as LGHNT and CDR2 as FRNRAP. The trim removed 5 bases at V and 3 bases at J, leaving 3 bases unmatched. The CDR3 reads CASGRDRGDTEAFF. The CDR3 coding sequence is TGTGCTAGTGGTCGGGACAGGGGAGACACTGAAGCTTTCTTT.

The chain has TRBV30 and TRBJ1-5; 9 bases are shared with TRBD1. The V gene's germline CDR1 is GTSNPN and CDR2 SVGIG (reference sequence). This CDR3 region has 13 residues. After removal of 1 base from V and 5 bases from J, the junction contained 0 bases not matched to a gene. This CDR3 is CAWSGDRDQPQHF. The CDR3 DNA reads TGTGCCTGGAGTGGGGACAGGGATCAGCCCCAGCATTTT. Complete variable domain (other parts from reference TRBV30 and TRBJ1-5): SQTIHQWPATLVQPVGSPLSLECTVEGTSNPNLYWYRQAAGRGLQLLFYSVGIGQISSEVPQNLSASRPQDRQFILSSKKLLLSDSGFYLCAWSGDRDQPQHFGDGTRLSIL.